This T cell receptor (beta chain) was documented in a study of T-cell reconstitution after alpha-beta-depleted transplantation in children. Unique molecular identifiers were built into the TCRbeta library. MiXCR, run by TCRdb on the PCR reads, gives a single entry per CDR3 protein. This sample has about 230,000 distinct CDR3 sequences, with 12% found just once. CDR1 is MNHEY and CDR2 is SVGEGT in the germline V gene. The germline V and J ends were trimmed by 4 bases and 4 bases, with 23 bases remaining between them. This CDR3 comprises 18 residues. The sequenced sample was PBMCs from the stem cell graft donor, obtained from the stem cell graft. This chain connects TRBV6-2 or TRBV6-3 to TRBJ2-1; D perhaps matches TRBD2 (7 bases). This sequence was found in a human donor who donated a stem cell graft to a child with acute lymphoblastic leukemia. The CDR3 is CASSSQGPGTTSYNEQFF. The CDR3 DNA sequence: TGTGCCAGCAGTTCACAGGGTCCCGGGACTACCTCTTACAATGAGCAGTTCTTC.